This T cell receptor beta chain derives from a study of shared clonotypes between healthy human individuals. The wider study: Ranging from 18 to 49 in age, donors were two women and three men.

Produced via immunoSEQ multiplex PCR; TCRdb's table is partial and in-frame only. The repertoire has over a million clones, 65% to 80% of them found once; the top ten carry 1.2% to 1.5%. CD4+ cells underwent separation, giving CD45RA+ naive and CD45RA-negative memory subsets. In its sample, this clone was seen a few times. The TCR comes from a man younger than 35 in good health. Sequencing input: memory CD4+ T cells sorted from blood. Subset specified: CD45RA-negative fraction.

The CDR3 reads CASSPGQVANEKLFF. In DNA, the CDR3 is TGTGCCAGCAGCCCGGGACAGGTAGCTAATGAAAAACTGTTTTTT. J is TRBJ1-4 and V is TRBV14; TRBD1 matches at 8 bases. The length of the CDR3 is 15 residues. V lost 4 bases, J lost 3 bases, and 4 bases stayed unmatched. Germline loops: CDR1 SGHDN, CDR2 FVKESK.